This is a list of T cell receptor beta chains from one sample in a study of blood T cell repertoires in COVID-19. The table came from immunoSEQ multiplex PCR; TCRdb's copy has only in-frame clones and leaves some out. The table includes 100,000 to 150,000 clones, roughly 79% detected once. The material sequenced was peripheral blood. These receptors all stem from a human donor in a cohort sampled during active COVID-19. The CDR3 runs from the conserved cysteine through the conserved F or W. A D gene is named only where the DNA matches it firmly. Not all rows give a size; the values are once, few, many and, for expanded clones, a class.

size	D	V	J	CDR3	DNA
.	TRBD2	TRBV5-1	TRBJ2-2	CASSPLAGGAGELFF	TGCGCCAGCAGCCCACTAGCGGGAGGCGCCGGGGAGCTGTTTTTT
.	TRBD1	TRBV19	TRBJ2-2	CASSGGTGHTGELFF	TGTGCCAGTAGTGGCGGGACAGGGCACACCGGGGAGCTGTTTTTT
.	.	TRBV5-1	TRBJ2-2	CASSFQGINTGELFF	TGCGCCAGCAGCTTTCAGGGGATTAACACCGGGGAGCTGTTTTTT
once	.	TRBV28	TRBJ2-7	CASSPFPTVVRSYEQYF	TGTGCCAGCAGTCCATTCCCGACAGTGGTCCGGTCCTACGAGCAGTACTTC
.	TRBD1	TRBV6-5	TRBJ1-1	CASSRDRMNTEAFF	TGTGCCAGCAGTCGGGACAGAATGAACACTGAAGCTTTCTTT
.	.	TRBV24-1	TRBJ2-1	CATSDFRRGEQFF	TGTGCCACCAGTGATTTCCGGCGGGGTGAGCAGTTCTTC
.	.	TRBV7-9	TRBJ2-2	CASTNRVFLAGELFF	TGTGCCAGCACCAACAGGGTTTTTCTGGCCGGGGAGCTGTTTTTT
.	TRBD1	TRBV18	TRBJ2-1	CASSPDRDYNEQFF	TGTGCCAGCTCACCCGACAGGGACTACAATGAGCAGTTCTTC
.	.	TRBV7-9	TRBJ1-1	CASSLGTVNTEAFF	TGTGCCAGCAGCTTAGGGACAGTAAACACTGAAGCTTTCTTT
.	.	TRBV7-6	TRBJ1-2	CASSLGGLIRGYTF	TGTGCCAGCAGCTTAGGGGGGCTAATACGTGGCTACACCTTC
.	.	TRBV28	TRBJ1-2	CASSQSTNYGYTF	TGTGCCAGCAGTCAATCAACTAACTATGGCTACACCTTC
few	.	TRBV2	TRBJ2-1	CASGKGFLTGDNEQFF	TGTGCCAGCGGTAAGGGCTTCCTGACCGGGGACAATGAGCAGTTCTTC
.	TRBD1	TRBV10-3	TRBJ1-2	CAISEQGAEGYTF	TGTGCCATCAGTGAACAGGGGGCTGAAGGCTACACCTTC
.	TRBD2	TRBV2	TRBJ2-1	CASRGLAIGRSSNEQFF	TGTGCCAGCAGGGGGCTGGCGATCGGGAGGAGTTCCAATGAGCAGTTCTTC
.	.	TRBV6-6	TRBJ1-1	CASSYRAGENTEAFF	TGTGCCAGCAGTTACAGGGCGGGGGAAAACACTGAAGCTTTCTTT
.	TRBD2	TRBV19	TRBJ2-3	CASTPGVTSGRVSDTQYF	TGTGCCAGTACCCCGGGGGTAACTAGCGGGAGGGTCTCAGATACGCAGTATTTT